This T cell receptor beta chain derives from a study of blood T cell repertoires in COVID-19. Overall study context: The United States, Italy and Spain supplied acute and convalescent COVID-19 samples.

This CDR3 has 16 amino acids. V lost 2 bases and J lost 6, with 15 bases in between. The V gene's germline CDR1 is SGHDT and CDR2 YYEEEE. Assay: immunoSEQ multiplex PCR; the TCRdb copy retains only in-frame clones and omits some. The sample shows 95,000 to 110,000 clones, approximately 88% of them seen only once. This sequence was found in a man between 50 and 59 years old with active or convalescent COVID-19. The chain links TRBV5-6 to TRBJ1-6; D may be TRBD1 (5 bases). Sequenced sample: peripheral blood. CDR3 protein: CASSFSSRQFNSPLHF. The CDR3 region has the DNA TGTGCCAGCAGCTTCTCTTCTAGACAGTTTAATTCACCCCTCCACTTT.